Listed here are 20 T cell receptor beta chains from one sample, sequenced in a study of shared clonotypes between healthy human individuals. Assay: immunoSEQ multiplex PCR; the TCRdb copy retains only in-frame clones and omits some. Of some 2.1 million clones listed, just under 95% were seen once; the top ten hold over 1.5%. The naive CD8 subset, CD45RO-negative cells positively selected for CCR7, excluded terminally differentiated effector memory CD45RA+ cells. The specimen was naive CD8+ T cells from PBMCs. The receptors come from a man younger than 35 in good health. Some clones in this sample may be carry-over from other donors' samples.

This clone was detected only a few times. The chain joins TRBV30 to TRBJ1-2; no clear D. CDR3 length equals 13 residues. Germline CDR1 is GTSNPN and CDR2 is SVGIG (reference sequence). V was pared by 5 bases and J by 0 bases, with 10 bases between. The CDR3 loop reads CAWVLDSNYGYTF. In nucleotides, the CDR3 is TGTGCCTGGGTCTTAGACTCTAACTATGGCTACACCTTC. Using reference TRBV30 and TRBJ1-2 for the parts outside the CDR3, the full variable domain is SQTIHQWPATLVQPVGSPLSLECTVEGTSNPNLYWYRQAAGRGLQLLFYSVGIGQISSEVPQNLSASRPQDRQFILSSKKLLLSDSGFYLCAWVLDSNYGYTFGSGTRLTVV.

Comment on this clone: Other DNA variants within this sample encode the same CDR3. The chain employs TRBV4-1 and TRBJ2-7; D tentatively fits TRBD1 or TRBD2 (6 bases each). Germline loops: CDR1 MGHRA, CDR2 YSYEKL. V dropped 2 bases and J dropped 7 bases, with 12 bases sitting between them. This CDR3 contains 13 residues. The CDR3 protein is CASSQPTGREQYF. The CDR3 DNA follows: TGCGCCAGCAGCCAACCCACAGGGAGGGAGCAGTACTTC.

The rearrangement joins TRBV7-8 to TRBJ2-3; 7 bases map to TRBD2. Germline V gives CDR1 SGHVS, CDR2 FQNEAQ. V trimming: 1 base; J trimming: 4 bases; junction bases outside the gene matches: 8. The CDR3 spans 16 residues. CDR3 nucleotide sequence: TGTGCCAGCAGCTTAGAGGCGGGAGTGAGTGCAGATACGCAGTATTTT. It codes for CASSLEAGVSADTQYF.

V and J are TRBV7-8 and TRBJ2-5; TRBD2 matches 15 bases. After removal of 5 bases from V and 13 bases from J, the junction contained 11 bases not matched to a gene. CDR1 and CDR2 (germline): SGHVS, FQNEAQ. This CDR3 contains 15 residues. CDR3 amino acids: CASSEPGLAGGLGYF. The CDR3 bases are TGTGCCAGCAGCGAGCCGGGACTAGCGGGAGGACTCGGGTACTTC. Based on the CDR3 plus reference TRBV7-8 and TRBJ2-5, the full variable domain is GAGVSQSPRYKVAKRGQDVALRCDPISGHVSLFWYQQALGQGPEFLTYFQNEAQLDKSGLPSDRFFAERPEGSVSTLKIQRTQQEDSAVYLCASSEPGLAGGLGYFGPGTRLLVL.

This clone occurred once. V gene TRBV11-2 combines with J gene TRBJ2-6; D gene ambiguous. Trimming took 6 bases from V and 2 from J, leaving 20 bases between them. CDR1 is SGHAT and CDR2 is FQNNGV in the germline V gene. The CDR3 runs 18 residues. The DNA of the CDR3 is TGTGCCAGCAGAAAGGGTGTGGCGTCAGCACCTGGGGCCAACGTCCTGACTTTC. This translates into CASRKGVASAPGANVLTF.

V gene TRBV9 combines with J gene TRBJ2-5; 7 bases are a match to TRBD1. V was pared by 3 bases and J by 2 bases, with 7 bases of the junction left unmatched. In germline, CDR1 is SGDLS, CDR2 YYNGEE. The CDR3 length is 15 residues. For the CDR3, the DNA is TGTGCCAGCAGCGAGATCCCGGGACAGCAAGAGACCCAGTACTTC. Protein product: CASSEIPGQQETQYF. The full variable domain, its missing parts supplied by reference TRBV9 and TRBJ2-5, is DSGVTQTPKHLITATGQRVTLRCSPRSGDLSVYWYQQSLDQGLQFLIQYYNGEERAKGNILERFSAQQFPDLHSELNLSSLELGDSALYFCASSEIPGQQETQYFGPGTRLLVL.

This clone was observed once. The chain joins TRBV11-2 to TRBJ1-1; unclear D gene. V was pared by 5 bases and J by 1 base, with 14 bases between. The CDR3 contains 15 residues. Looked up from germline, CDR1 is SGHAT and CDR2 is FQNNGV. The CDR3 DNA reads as TGTGCCAGCAGCCTACCGAGGAGGGCGAACACTGAAGCTTTCTTT. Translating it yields CASSLPRRANTEAFF. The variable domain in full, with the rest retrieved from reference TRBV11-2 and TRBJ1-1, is EAGVAQSPRYKIIEKRQSVAFWCNPISGHATLYWYQQILGQGPKLLIQFQNNGVVDDSQLPKDRFSAERLKGVDSTLKIQPAKLEDSAVYLCASSLPRRANTEAFFGQGTRLTVV.

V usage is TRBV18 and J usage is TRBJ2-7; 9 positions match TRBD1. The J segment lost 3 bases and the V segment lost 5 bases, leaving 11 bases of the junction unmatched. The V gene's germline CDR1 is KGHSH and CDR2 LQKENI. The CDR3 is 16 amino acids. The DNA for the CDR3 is TGTGCCAGCTCAAAGAATAAGGACAGGGGAATCTACGAGCAGTACTTC. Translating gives CASSKNKDRGIYEQYF.

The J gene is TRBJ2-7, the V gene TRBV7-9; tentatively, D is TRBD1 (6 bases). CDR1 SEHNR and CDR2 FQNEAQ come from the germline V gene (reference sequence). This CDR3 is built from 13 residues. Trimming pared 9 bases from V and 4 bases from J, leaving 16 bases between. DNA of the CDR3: TGTGCCAGTTTTGCAGGGGACAATTACGAGCAGTACTTC. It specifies CASFAGDNYEQYF.

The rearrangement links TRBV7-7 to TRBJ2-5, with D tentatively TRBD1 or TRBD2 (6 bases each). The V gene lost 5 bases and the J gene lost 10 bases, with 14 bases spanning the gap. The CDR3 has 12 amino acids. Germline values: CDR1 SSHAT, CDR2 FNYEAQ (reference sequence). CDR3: CASSQNREDQYF. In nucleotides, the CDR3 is TGTGCCAGCAGCCAGAACAGGGAGGACCAGTACTTC.

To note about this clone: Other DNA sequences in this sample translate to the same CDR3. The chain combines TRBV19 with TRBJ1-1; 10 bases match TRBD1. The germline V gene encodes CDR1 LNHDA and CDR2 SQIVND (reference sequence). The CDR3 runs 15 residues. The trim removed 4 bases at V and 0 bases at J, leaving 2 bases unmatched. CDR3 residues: CASSTGQGMNTEAFF. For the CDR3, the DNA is TGTGCCAGTAGTACGGGACAGGGGATGAACACTGAAGCTTTCTTT. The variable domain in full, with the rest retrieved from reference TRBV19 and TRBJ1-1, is DGGITQSPKYLFRKEGQNVTLSCEQNLNHDAMYWYRQDPGQGLRLIYYSQIVNDFQKGDIAEGYSVSREKKESFPLTVTSAQKNPTAFYLCASSTGQGMNTEAFFGQGTRLTVV.

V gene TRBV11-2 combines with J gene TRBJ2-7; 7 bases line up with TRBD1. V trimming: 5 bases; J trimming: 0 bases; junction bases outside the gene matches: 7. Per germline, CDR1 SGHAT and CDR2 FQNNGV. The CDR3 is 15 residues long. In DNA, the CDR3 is TGTGCCAGCAGCCTGGACAGGTACTACTCCTACGAGCAGTACTTC. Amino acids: CASSLDRYYSYEQYF.

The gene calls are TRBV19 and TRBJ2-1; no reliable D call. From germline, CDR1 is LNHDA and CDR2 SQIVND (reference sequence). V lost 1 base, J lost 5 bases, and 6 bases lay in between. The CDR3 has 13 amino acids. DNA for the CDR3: TGTGCCAGTAGTATAGCTAAAAACAATGAGCAGTTCTTC. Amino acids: CASSIAKNNEQFF.

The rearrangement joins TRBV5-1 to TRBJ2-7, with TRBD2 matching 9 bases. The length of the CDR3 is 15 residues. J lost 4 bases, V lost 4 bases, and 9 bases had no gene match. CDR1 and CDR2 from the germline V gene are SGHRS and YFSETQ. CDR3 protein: CASSPLSGSRYEQYF. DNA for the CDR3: TGCGCCAGCAGCCCCCTTAGCGGGAGTAGGTACGAGCAGTACTTC. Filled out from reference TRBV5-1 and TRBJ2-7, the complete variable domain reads KAGVTQTPRYLIKTRGQQVTLSCSPISGHRSVSWYQQTPGQGLQFLFEYFSETQRNKGNFPGRFSGRQFSNSRSEMNVSTLELGDSALYLCASSPLSGSRYEQYFGPGTRLTVT.

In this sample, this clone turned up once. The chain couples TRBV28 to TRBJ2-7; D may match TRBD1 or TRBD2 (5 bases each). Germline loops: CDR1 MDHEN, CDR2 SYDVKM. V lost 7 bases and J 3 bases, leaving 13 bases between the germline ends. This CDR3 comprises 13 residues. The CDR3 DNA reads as TGTGCCAGCATCTCTCAGGGAGTCTACGAGCAGTACTTC. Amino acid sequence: CASISQGVYEQYF.

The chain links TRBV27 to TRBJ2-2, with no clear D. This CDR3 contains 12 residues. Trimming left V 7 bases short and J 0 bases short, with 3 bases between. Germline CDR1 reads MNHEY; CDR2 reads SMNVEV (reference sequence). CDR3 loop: CASTTNTGELFF. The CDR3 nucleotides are TGTGCCAGCACCACGAACACCGGGGAGCTGTTTTTT.

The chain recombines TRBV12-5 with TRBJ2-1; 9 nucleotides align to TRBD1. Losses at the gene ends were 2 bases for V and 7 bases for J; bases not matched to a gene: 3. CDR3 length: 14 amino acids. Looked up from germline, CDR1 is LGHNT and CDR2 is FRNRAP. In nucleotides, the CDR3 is TGTGCTAGTGGTTTGAGCGACAGGGGGAATGAGCAGTTCTTC. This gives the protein CASGLSDRGNEQFF.

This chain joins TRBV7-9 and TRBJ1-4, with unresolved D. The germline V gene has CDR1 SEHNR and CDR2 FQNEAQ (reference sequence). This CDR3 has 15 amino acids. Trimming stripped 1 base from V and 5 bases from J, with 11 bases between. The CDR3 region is CASSLEPAANEKLFF. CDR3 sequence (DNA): TGTGCCAGCAGCTTAGAACCAGCTGCAAATGAAAAACTGTTTTTT.

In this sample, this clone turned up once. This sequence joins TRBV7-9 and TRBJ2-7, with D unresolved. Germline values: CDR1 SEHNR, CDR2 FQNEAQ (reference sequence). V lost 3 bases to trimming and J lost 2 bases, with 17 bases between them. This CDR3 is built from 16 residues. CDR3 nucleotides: TGTGCCAGCAGCTTTCTTGAGCCTCAGAGAACCTACGAGCAGTACTTC. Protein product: CASSFLEPQRTYEQYF.

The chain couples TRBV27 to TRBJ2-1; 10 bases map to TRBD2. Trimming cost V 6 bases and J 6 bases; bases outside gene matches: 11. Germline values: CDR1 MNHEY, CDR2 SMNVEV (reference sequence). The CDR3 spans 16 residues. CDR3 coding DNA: TGTGCCAGCAGCCTCCCCGAACTAGCGGGATCCAATGAGCAGTTCTTC. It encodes CASSLPELAGSNEQFF.